Listed here are 19 T cell receptor beta chains from one sample, sequenced in a study of CD8 T cells in ankylosing spondylitis. TCRdb called the 5' RACE reads again in MiXCR, with one record for every CDR3 protein. The sample shows about 130,000 distinct CDR3 sequences, more than 5.5% of them seen only once. The sequencing input was blood, either unsorted or a sorted T cell fraction (not recorded which). The receptors were sampled from a female donor with ankylosing spondylitis or in good health (not recorded which).

In this sample, this clonotype turned up many times. This sequence joins TRBV25-1 and TRBJ1-2, with D unresolved. Germline V gives CDR1 MGHDK, CDR2 SYGVNS. V lost 5 bases to trimming and J lost 8 bases, with 9 bases between them. The CDR3 spans 11 residues. CDR3 sequence reads: CASSRNKGYTF. The CDR3 bases are TGTGCCAGCAGTCGAAATAAGGGCTACACCTTC.

The sample holds many counts of this clonotype. At one end, the junction sequence differs from germline, possibly due to a read error. The chain carries TRBV3-1 and TRBJ2-7; 10 positions match TRBD1. The CDR3 loop spans 13 amino acids. CDR1 LGHDT and CDR2 YNNKEL come from the germline V gene (reference sequence). CDR3 DNA sequence: TGTGCCAGCAGCCAATGGACAGGGGGTACGATCGACTTC. Amino acid sequence: CASSQWTGGTIDF.

The chain links TRBV12-3 or TRBV12-4 to TRBJ1-1; the D is unclear. There are 12 residues in the CDR3. Deletions cut 3 bases from V and 5 bases from J, with 7 bases between. CDR3 coding DNA: TGTGCCAGCAGTTTTGCGGGGACTGAAGCTTTCTTT. Protein sequence: CASSFAGTEAFF.

This clonotype was seen many times. This rearrangement joins TRBV11-2 to TRBJ1-1; D is possibly TRBD1 (5 bases). In germline, CDR1 is SGHAT, CDR2 FQNNGV. Trimming pared 3 bases from V and 4 bases from J, leaving 15 bases between. The CDR3 is 15 residues long. CDR3 in amino acids: CASSFPPRGGTEAFF. The CDR3 DNA reads TGTGCCAGCAGCTTTCCCCCGAGGGGCGGCACTGAAGCTTTCTTT.

This clonotype was counted at least ten times. The chain is built from TRBV25-1 and TRBJ2-2; perhaps TRBD1 as D (5 bases). CDR1 MGHDK and CDR2 SYGVNS come from the germline V gene. The CDR3 totals 15 residues. Trimming removed 1 base at V and 6 bases at J, with 12 bases between. CDR3 protein: CASSESRRVAGELFF. CDR3 nucleotide sequence: TGTGCCAGCAGTGAATCTCGCAGGGTAGCCGGGGAGCTGTTTTTT.

This clonotype was observed many times. The chain joins TRBV3-1 to TRBJ1-2; D is undetermined. The CDR3 has 13 amino acids. From germline, CDR1 is LGHDT and CDR2 YNNKEL (reference sequence). V lost 4 bases, J lost 4 bases, and 10 bases lay in between. The CDR3 coding sequence is TGTGCCAGCAGCCGTCAGGCGCCCTATGGCTACACCTTC. Its protein product is CASSRQAPYGYTF.

This clonotype was found many times. The chain links TRBV20-1 to TRBJ2-7, with D possibly matching TRBD2 (6 bases). In germline, CDR1 is DFQATT, CDR2 SNEGSKA (reference sequence). The germline V and J ends were trimmed by 3 bases and 0 bases, with 15 bases remaining between them. The CDR3 contains 15 residues. The DNA of the CDR3 is TGCAGTGCTAGTGCCCGTGGTAGCGGCTCCTACGAGCAGTACTTC. Its translation is CSASARGSGSYEQYF.

This clonotype was seen at least ten times. The chain employs TRBV18 and TRBJ2-3, with 10 bases identical to TRBD2. The CDR3 is 16 residues long. Per the germline V gene, CDR1 is KGHSH and CDR2 is LQKENI. V shed 3 bases, J shed 1 base, and the junction held 4 bases outside the gene matches. Here the CDR3 DNA reads TGTGCCAGCTCACCGGTCCTAGCGGGGGGCACAGATACGCAGTATTTT. Amino acid sequence: CASSPVLAGGTDTQYF.

This clonotype appeared many times. The V and J genes are TRBV29-1 and TRBJ1-2; D is uncertain. The CDR3 runs to 14 residues. Germline CDR1 and CDR2: SQVTM and ANQGSEA. V lost 2 bases to trimming and J lost 7 bases, with 17 bases between them. The CDR3 loop is CSVESYRNPFGYTF. CDR3 DNA: TGCAGCGTTGAATCGTACAGAAACCCCTTTGGCTACACCTTC.

The chain has TRBV30 and TRBJ1-5; 9 nucleotides align to TRBD1. The trim removed 4 bases at V and 7 bases at J, leaving 11 bases unmatched. Germline V gives CDR1 GTSNPN, CDR2 SVGIG (reference sequence). The CDR3 has 15 amino acids. In DNA form, the CDR3 reads TGTGCCTGGAACTCCGGGACAGGGCTAAGACAGCCCCAGCATTTT. Its translation: CAWNSGTGLRQPQHF.

Ten or more counts support this clonotype. V gene TRBV6-2 or TRBV6-3 combines with J gene TRBJ1-2; no firm D call. The V end was cut by 0 bases, the J end by 4 bases, with 12 bases between. CDR3 length: 15 amino acids. Germline loops: CDR1 MNHEY, CDR2 SVGEGT. CDR3 region: CASSYSGRRPYGYTF. In nucleotides, the CDR3 is TGTGCCAGCAGTTACTCGGGCAGGCGGCCCTATGGCTACACCTTC.

This clonotype was counted many times. The V call is TRBV5-1, the J call TRBJ1-1, with D possibly TRBD1 on 6 matching bases. Trimming left V 0 bases short and J 4 bases short, with 10 bases between. The CDR3 is 14 amino acids. Per the germline V gene, CDR1 is SGHRS and CDR2 is YFSETQ. The CDR3 loop is CASSLGTAGTEAFF. Here the CDR3 DNA reads TGCGCCAGCAGCTTGGGGACAGCGGGCACTGAAGCTTTCTTT.

In this sample, this clonotype turned up a few times. The chain carries TRBV20-1 and TRBJ1-5, with a tentative D call TRBD1 (5 bases). CDR3 length: 13 residues. Trimming shortened V by 3 bases and J by 5 bases, and 11 bases separated the two germline ends. In germline, CDR1 is DFQATT, CDR2 SNEGSKA (reference sequence). CDR3 amino acids: CSARRQGDQPQHF. The CDR3, as DNA: TGCAGTGCTAGGCGGCAGGGAGATCAGCCCCAGCATTTT.

This clonotype was seen ten or more times. The rearrangement uses TRBV20-1 and TRBJ1-1, with TRBD1 as a possible D gene (5 bases). Germline loops: CDR1 DFQATT, CDR2 SNEGSKA (reference sequence). With 0 bases removed from V and 1 base from J, the gap between germline ends came to 9 bases. The CDR3 totals 14 residues. In nucleotides, the CDR3 is TGCAGTGCTAGAGAGGGGCCGGGGAACACTGAAGCTTTCTTT. It yields the protein CSAREGPGNTEAFF.

This clonotype was seen many times. J is TRBJ2-7 and V is TRBV12-3 or TRBV12-4, with 7 bases identical to TRBD1. This CDR3 spans 13 amino acids. Unmatched junction bases numbered 3, after V lost 6 bases and J lost 1 base. The CDR3 protein is CASRKGQSYEQYF. CDR3 sequence (DNA): TGTGCCAGCAGAAAGGGACAGTCCTACGAGCAGTACTTC.

This clonotype showed up many times. J is TRBJ2-1 and V is TRBV29-1, with D possibly TRBD2 on 6 matching bases. V lost 7 bases and J lost 0, with 13 bases in between. The CDR3 spans 14 residues. Germline V gene sequence: CDR1 SQVTM, CDR2 ANQGSEA. CDR3 DNA sequence: TGCAGCGCTCACAGGAGGGCCTCCTACAATGAGCAGTTCTTC. It specifies CSAHRRASYNEQFF.

This clonotype occurred many times. This chain uses TRBV12-3 or TRBV12-4 with TRBJ1-4; D not resolved. CDR3 length: 14 amino acids. V lost 6 bases and J 0 bases, leaving 8 bases between the germline ends. The CDR3 region is CASRWASTNEKLFF. The CDR3 DNA sequence: TGTGCCAGCAGATGGGCTTCAACTAATGAAAAACTGTTTTTT.

This clonotype appeared many times. V and J are TRBV5-1 and TRBJ2-1, with D perhaps matching TRBD2 (5 bases). Germline V gene lookup returns CDR1 SGHRS and CDR2 YFSETQ. The CDR3 spans 14 residues. The ends were cut back, 0 bases at V and 3 bases at J, with 7 bases in the middle. The CDR3 DNA is TGCGCCAGCAGCTTGGTAACTAGCTACAATGAGCAGTTCTTC. Protein: CASSLVTSYNEQFF. Full variable domain (outside the CDR3, taken from reference TRBV5-1 and TRBJ2-1): KAGVTQTPRYLIKTRGQQVTLSCSPISGHRSVSWYQQTPGQGLQFLFEYFSETQRNKGNFPGRFSGRQFSNSRSEMNVSTLELGDSALYLCASSLVTSYNEQFFGPGTRLTVL.

This clonotype appeared many times. The J gene is TRBJ2-1, the V gene TRBV6-2 or TRBV6-3, with 10 positions matching TRBD1. This CDR3 is built from 14 residues. Germline V gene sequence: CDR1 MNHEY, CDR2 SVGEGT. Losses at the gene ends were 5 bases for V and 9 bases for J; bases not matched to a gene: 7. The DNA of the CDR3 is TGTGCCAGCAGTAAGCCGGGACAGGGGTTTGAGCAGTTCTTC. Protein: CASSKPGQGFEQFF.